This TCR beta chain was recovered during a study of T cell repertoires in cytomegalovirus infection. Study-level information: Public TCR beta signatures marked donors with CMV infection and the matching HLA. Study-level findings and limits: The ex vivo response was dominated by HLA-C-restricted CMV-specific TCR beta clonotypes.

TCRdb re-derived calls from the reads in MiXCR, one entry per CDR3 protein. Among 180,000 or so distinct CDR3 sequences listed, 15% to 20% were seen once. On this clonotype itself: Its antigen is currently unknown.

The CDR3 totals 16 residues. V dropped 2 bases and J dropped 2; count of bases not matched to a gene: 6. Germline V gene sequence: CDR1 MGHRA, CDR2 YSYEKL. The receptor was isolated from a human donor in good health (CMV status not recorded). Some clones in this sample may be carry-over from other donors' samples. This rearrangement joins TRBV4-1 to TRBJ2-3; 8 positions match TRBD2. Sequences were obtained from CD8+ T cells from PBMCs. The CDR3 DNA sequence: TGCGCCAGCAGCCAATTGGCGGGGGGAACCACAGATACGCAGTATTTT. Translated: CASSQLAGGTTDTQYF.